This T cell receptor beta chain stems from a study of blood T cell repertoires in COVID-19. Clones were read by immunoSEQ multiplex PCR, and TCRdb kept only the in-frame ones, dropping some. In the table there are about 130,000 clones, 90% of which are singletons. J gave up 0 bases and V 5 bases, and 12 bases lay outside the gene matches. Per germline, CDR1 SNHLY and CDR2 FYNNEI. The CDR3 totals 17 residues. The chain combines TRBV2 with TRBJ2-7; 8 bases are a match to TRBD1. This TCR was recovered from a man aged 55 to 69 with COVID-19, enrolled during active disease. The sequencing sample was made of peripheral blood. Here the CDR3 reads CASSFPLPGQASYEQYF. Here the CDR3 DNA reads TGTGCCAGCAGTTTTCCCCTACCGGGACAGGCCTCCTACGAGCAGTACTTC.